These T cell receptor beta chains were read from a single sample in a study of T-cell reconstitution after alpha-beta-depleted transplantation in children. One entry per CDR3 protein results from TCRdb running MiXCR on the PCR reads. The sample lists more than 150,000 distinct CDR3 sequences; about 14% were seen once. The sequencing here drew on PBMCs from the stem cell graft donor, taken from the stem cell graft. These receptor sequences come from a human donor who donated a stem cell graft to a child with acute lymphoblastic leukemia. CDR3s include the opening cysteine and the closing phenylalanine or tryptophan. Fields, in order: J gene, D gene, V gene, clone size, CDR3 protein, CDR3 DNA. D genes are given only for firm matches. For some rows the clone size is stated as once, few or many, or as a class when expanded; others skip it.

TRBJ1-1 TRBD1 TRBV5-1 many CASSIGQGDTEAFF TGCGCCAGCAGCATAGGACAGGGGGATACTGAAGCTTTCTTT
TRBJ1-1 NA TRBV20-1 many CSARAEGGVTEAFF TGCAGTGCTAGAGCGGAGGGGGGGGTCACTGAAGCTTTCTTT
TRBJ1-5 NA TRBV7-6 NA CASSLYPPGQSNQPQHF TGTGCCAGCAGCTTATACCCCCCGGGGCAGAGCAATCAGCCCCAGCATTTT
TRBJ2-1 TRBD2 TRBV29-1 many CSVALAGVYEQFF TGCAGCGTTGCGCTAGCGGGAGTGTATGAGCAGTTCTTC
TRBJ1-2 TRBD1 TRBV18 many CASSPGQAHYGYTF TGTGCCAGCTCACCAGGACAGGCCCACTATGGCTACACCTTC
TRBJ2-1 TRBD2 TRBV19 few CANSSGNSYNEQFF TGTGCCAATTCTAGCGGGAACTCCTACAATGAGCAGTTCTTC
TRBJ2-3 NA TRBV15 many CATSRLGRGAQYF TGTGCCACCAGCAGATTGGGACGTGGGGCGCAGTATTTT
TRBJ1-2 NA TRBV19 many CASSTDGNYGYTF TGTGCCAGTAGTACCGACGGTAACTATGGCTACACCTTC
TRBJ2-3 TRBD2 TRBV2 many CASRLAGGPTDTQYF TGTGCCAGCAGGTTAGCGGGAGGCCCCACAGATACGCAGTATTTT
TRBJ2-1 NA TRBV5-1 NA CASSLVGHDYNEQFF TGCGCCAGCAGCTTGGTTGGACATGACTACAATGAGCAGTTCTTC
TRBJ2-2 TRBD2 TRBV5-1 many CASSLAGTSDAGELFF TGCGCCAGCAGCTTAGCCGGGACTAGCGACGCCGGGGAGCTGTTTTTT
TRBJ1-1 NA TRBV6-5 many CASSYKGAGAPEAFF TGTGCCAGCAGTTACAAGGGAGCAGGGGCGCCTGAAGCTTTCTTT
TRBJ2-4 NA TRBV7-9 many CASSLDPPRGSYF TGTGCCAGCAGCTTAGATCCGCCCAGAGGGTCGTACTTC
TRBJ2-1 TRBD2 TRBV7-2 many CASSPRTSGNYNEQFF TGTGCCAGCAGCCCACGGACTAGCGGGAACTACAATGAGCAGTTCTTC
TRBJ1-1 NA TRBV5-1 many CASSSGGESTEAFF TGCGCCAGCAGCTCGGGCGGGGAGAGCACTGAAGCTTTCTTT
TRBJ2-1 NA TRBV30 NA CAWTAYSYNEQFF TGTGCCTGGACAGCTTACTCCTACAATGAGCAGTTCTTC
TRBJ2-1 NA TRBV5-5 many CASSLAAGDYNEQFF TGTGCCAGCAGCTTGGCGGCAGGGGACTACAATGAGCAGTTCTTC
TRBJ2-7 NA TRBV5-4 many CASSLGGPKTEQYF TGTGCCAGCAGCTTGGGGGGACCGAAGACCGAGCAGTACTTC
TRBJ1-5 NA TRBV12-3/TRBV12-4 many CASSLERGTQHF TGTGCCAGCAGTTTAGAGAGGGGAACCCAGCATTTT
TRBJ2-3 NA TRBV12-3/TRBV12-4 many CASLTSRRTDTQYF TGTGCCAGCTTAACTTCCAGGCGCACAGATACGCAGTATTTT
TRBJ1-1 NA TRBV12-3/TRBV12-4 many CASSTTTGWGTEAFF TGTGCCAGCAGTACGACGACCGGTTGGGGCACTGAAGCTTTCTTT
TRBJ2-1 NA TRBV11-3 many CASSLDGPQGSEQFF TGTGCCAGCAGCTTAGATGGACCCCAGGGCAGTGAGCAGTTCTTC
TRBJ1-1 TRBD1 TRBV10-3 many CAISRQGDTEAFF TGTGCCATCAGCCGACAGGGGGACACTGAAGCTTTCTTT
TRBJ2-7 TRBD1 TRBV12-3/TRBV12-4 many CASSFGTGLYEQYF TGTGCCAGCAGTTTTGGGACAGGGCTATACGAGCAGTACTTC
TRBJ2-3 NA TRBV5-1 many CASSLALRKTLSTDTQYF TGCGCCAGCAGCTTGGCCTTGCGGAAGACGCTTAGCACAGATACGCAGTATTTT
TRBJ2-4 NA TRBV25-1 many CASSSAVHPAKNIQYF TGTGCCAGCAGTTCCGCAGTCCACCCGGCCAAAAACATTCAGTACTTC
TRBJ1-4 NA TRBV29-1 many CSVEQGHEKLFF TGCAGCGTTGAACAGGGACATGAAAAACTGTTTTTT
TRBJ2-7 NA TRBV7-9 NA CASSLRGPESYEQYF TGTGCCAGCAGCTTACGGGGGCCGGAGTCCTACGAGCAGTACTTC
TRBJ2-3 TRBD2 TRBV5-1 many CASSSNRLAGGPGADTQYF TGCGCCAGCAGCTCTAACCGACTAGCGGGAGGGCCTGGAGCAGATACGCAGTATTTT
TRBJ2-5 NA TRBV11-1 many CASSLTGLSQETQYF TGTGCCAGCAGCTTAACAGGGTTATCCCAAGAGACCCAGTACTTC
TRBJ2-5 TRBD2 TRBV20-1 NA CSVLPGLGKGTQYF TGCAGTGTGCTTCCCGGACTAGGGAAGGGGACCCAGTACTTC
TRBJ2-1 TRBD1 TRBV5-1 many CASSSGTGGNEQFF TGCGCCAGCAGCTCAGGGACAGGGGGTAATGAGCAGTTCTTC
TRBJ2-5 TRBD2 TRBV6-2/TRBV6-3 many CASTPAGIQETQYF TGTGCCAGCACCCCAGCGGGGATACAAGAGACCCAGTACTTC
TRBJ1-2 TRBD1 TRBV5-1 few CASSALTGTGGGGYTF TGCGCCAGCAGCGCCCTAACCGGGACAGGGGGCGGAGGCTACACCTTC
TRBJ2-3 NA TRBV7-9 many CASSFSSGVGTDTQYF TGTGCCAGCAGTTTTTCATCCGGGGTTGGCACAGATACGCAGTATTTT
TRBJ2-7 NA TRBV7-9 many CASSLGRSGSSYEQYF TGTGCCAGCAGCTTAGGTAGGAGTGGTAGCTCCTACGAGCAGTACTTC